Listed below are T cell receptor beta chains from one sample, sequenced in a study of T cells in Graves' hyperthyroidism and ophthalmopathy. TCRdb re-analysed the multiplex PCR reads in MiXCR, keeping a single row per CDR3 protein. The profile covers around 520,000 distinct CDR3 sequences, with around 15% appearing a single time and 15% to 20% taken by the ten largest. Sequencing was performed on blood. Source of these receptors: a woman aged 18-29 years with Graves' hyperthyroidism. CDR3s include the opening cysteine and the closing phenylalanine or tryptophan. Clone size is shown for a subset of rows, as once, few, many or a class of expanded clone.

v_call	j_call	clone_size	cdr3_aa
TRBV5-1	TRBJ2-3	many	CASSLYTSTDTQYF
TRBV19	TRBJ2-1	many	CASSSSGSYNEQFF
TRBV14	TRBJ2-2	many	CASSQEKCSGLVSTNTGELFF
TRBV5-1	TRBJ2-3	many	CASSLPLAGEGTDTQYF
TRBV9	TRBJ2-7	few	CASSVGTGSSYEQYF
TRBV5-1	TRBJ2-4	.	CASSLAVGIAKNIQYF
TRBV4-1	TRBJ2-1	few	CASSKTSGRDHEQFF
TRBV11-2	TRBJ1-3	many	CASSRRTGEGNTIYF
TRBV27	TRBJ1-2	many	CASSWTSDIANYGYTF
TRBV6-1	TRBJ1-1	many	CASSGQYAEAFF
TRBV20-1	TRBJ1-3	.	CSAQKMTDPGNTIYF
TRBV3-1	TRBJ1-3	many	CASSQEWAYANTIYF
TRBV24-1	TRBJ1-1	many	CATMLGQGSTEAFF
TRBV6-2/TRBV6-3	TRBJ1-1	.	CASKISPPTVNTEAFF
TRBV7-2	TRBJ2-5	few	CASSGSGTSSFRGETQYF
TRBV5-1	TRBJ2-7	many	CASSRSGTGGGEQYF
TRBV7-9	TRBJ2-6	once	CASTGSSGANVLTF
TRBV24-1	TRBJ1-5	.	CATSEQGRDQPQHF
TRBV30	TRBJ2-1	.	CAWNREGGGYYNEQFF
TRBV7-6	TRBJ2-1	many	CASSLEGYEQFF
TRBV10-3	TRBJ2-7	many	CATGQEYYEQYF
TRBV19	TRBJ2-5	.	CASSIAGGKETQYF
TRBV5-1	TRBJ1-1	many	CASSPTGTEAFF
TRBV2	TRBJ1-1	many	CASESRGSANTEAFF
TRBV30	TRBJ2-1	many	CAWQKQGARNEQFF
TRBV20-1	TRBJ2-7	.	CSASMAGLAAVGSYEQYF
TRBV24-1	TRBJ2-3	many	CATSDFPEADFTDTQYF
TRBV30	TRBJ2-5	many	CAWRGQGLGETQYF
TRBV27	TRBJ1-1	few	CASSFQAMNTEAFF
TRBV19	TRBJ2-1	.	CASSIPGLASLNEQFF
TRBV30	TRBJ1-2	many	CAWRARDSYGYTF
TRBV5-4	TRBJ1-2	few	CASSTDGRLGGYTF
TRBV2	TRBJ1-5	few	CASSEALSFSNQPQHF
TRBV3-1	TRBJ2-7	many	CASSPLAGGGYEQYF
TRBV27	TRBJ1-2	few	CASSNLPGAGYTF
TRBV5-6	TRBJ2-7	many	CASSLYGTIYSYEQYF
TRBV12-3/TRBV12-4	TRBJ1-2	few	CASSPRRGGYGYTF
TRBV3-1	TRBJ2-1	many	CASSLSEKQFF
TRBV6-5	TRBJ2-2	many	CASSYTGSPWELFF
TRBV2	TRBJ2-3	.	CASRAPTSGTDTQYF
TRBV12-3/TRBV12-4	TRBJ2-3	.	CASTAGTIGQYF
TRBV19	TRBJ2-3	many	CASSIDGRDTQYF
TRBV20-1	TRBJ2-1	many	CSASPSGPAYNEQFF
TRBV7-3	TRBJ2-4	.	CASSLTGGSQNTQYF
TRBV2	TRBJ1-5	many	CASSEGGQGGQPQHF
TRBV2	TRBJ1-1	many	CASREREQLNTEAFF
TRBV11-1	TRBJ2-1	.	CASSLGVSGYNEQFF
TRBV7-9	TRBJ2-2	.	CASSLYNTGELFF
TRBV15	TRBJ2-3	many	CATSREARAADTQYF
TRBV18	TRBJ2-1	many	CASSSGIYNEQFF
TRBV18	TRBJ2-7	.	CASSPLAGVNEQYF
TRBV20-1	TRBJ1-2	.	CSARRNRGGDNYGYTF
TRBV7-9	TRBJ2-7	few	CASSSDGPDFLGEQYF
TRBV12-3/TRBV12-4	TRBJ1-5	many	CASSLIRMGSNQPQHF
TRBV12-3/TRBV12-4	TRBJ2-1	many	CASSLNRVIGNEQFF
TRBV25-1	TRBJ2-5	many	CASSGQTPYQETQYF
TRBV12-3/TRBV12-4	TRBJ1-2	few	CASRSRTGTGVYGYTF
TRBV6-5	TRBJ2-1	few	CASSYAVEPYNEQFF
TRBV5-5	TRBJ1-4	many	CASSPVALPNEKLFF
TRBV5-1	TRBJ1-1	many	CASRPSQVNTEAFF